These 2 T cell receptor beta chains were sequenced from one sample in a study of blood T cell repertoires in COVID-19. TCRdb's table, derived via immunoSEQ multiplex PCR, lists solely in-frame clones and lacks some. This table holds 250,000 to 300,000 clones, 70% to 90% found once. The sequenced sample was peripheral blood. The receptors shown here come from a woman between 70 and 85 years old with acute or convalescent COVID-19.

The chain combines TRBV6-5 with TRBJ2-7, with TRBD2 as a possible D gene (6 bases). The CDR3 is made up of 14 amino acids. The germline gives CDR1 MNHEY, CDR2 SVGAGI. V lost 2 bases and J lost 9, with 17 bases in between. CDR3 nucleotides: TGTGCCAGCAGTTACAAAGCGGGCGTTGGCGGGCAGTACTTC. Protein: CASSYKAGVGGQYF.

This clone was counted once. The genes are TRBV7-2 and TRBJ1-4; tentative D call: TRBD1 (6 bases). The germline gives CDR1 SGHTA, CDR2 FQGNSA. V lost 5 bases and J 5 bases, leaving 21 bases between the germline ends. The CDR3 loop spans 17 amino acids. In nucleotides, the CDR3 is TGTGCCAGCAGCCCAAACCTTCAGACAGGCCAAAATGAAAAACTGTTTTTT. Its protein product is CASSPNLQTGQNEKLFF.